This TCR delta chain derives from a study of Vγ9Vδ2 T cells in congenital toxoplasmosis (dated by TCRdb to 2020 to 2022). Some background on the complete study: To diagnose congenital toxoplasmosis, IgG, IgM and IgA serology, Western blot and an in-house interferon-gamma release assay were used. In this study, researchers looked at the gamma and delta chain CDR3 repertoires of sorted blood gammadelta T cells, comparing infants congenitally infected with T. gondii against uninfected infants. Infant repertoires were sequenced at 2 months after birth and at 1 year of age. TCR sequencing was performed on 5 or 6 infected and approximately 11 uninfected infants at 2 months and on 3 infected and 4 uninfected infants at 1 year. What the study reported, not specific to this receptor: Germline-encoded fetal-type TRDV2 CDR3 sequences seemed more prevalent in infected than uninfected 2-month-old infants, suggesting an in utero expansion footprint. Two months was the earliest age with enough suitable sample material for TCR repertoire analysis, so newborn repertoires were not sequenced. At 2 months, infected infants appeared to have fewer N additions in TRGV9 and TRDV2 CDR3s than uninfected infants, particularly in TRDV2-TRDJ1 sequences. Both infected and uninfected infants showed high prevalence of a public TRGV9 clonotype. Repertoire differences between infected and uninfected infants were less clearly seen at 1 year of age than at 2 months.

CDR1 and CDR2, per the germline V gene, are GEAIGNYY and EKD. Including cysteine and phenylalanine, the CDR3 has 19 amino acids. CDR3 DNA only is kept here, 57 bases in frame from base 1. Trimming takes 6 bases off V and 0 bases off J; junction bases not matched to a gene: 10. cDNA was generated in one tube by template-switch reverse transcription with TRGC- and TRDC-specific primers, using SuperScript II. The TRGC primer was designed to bind both the TRGC1 and TRGC2 constant genes. Amplification of TRG and TRD was done with the KAPA Real-Time Library Amplification Kit, and AMPure XP beads were used for purification between steps. Index PCR with the Nextera XT Index Kit was used to add Illumina sequencing adapters. Sequencing of TRG and TRD amplicons was performed on an Illumina MiSeq with the V2 300 kit, and 150 bp paired-end reads were generated. On the study's bioinformatics: Before further analysis, read quality was checked using FastQC version 0.11.8. Reads were aligned to GenBank TRG or TRD reference genes, and CDR3 sequences were built with MiXCR version 3.0.3. Default MiXCR settings were used with one exception: TRDD gene segments were assembled from 3 consecutive nucleotides instead of 5. N additions, CDR3 length, J segment length and clonotype sharing between samples were calculated with VDJtools version 1.2.1. CDR3 sequences that were out of frame or contained stop codons were removed from the analysis. Infant repertoires were compared for overlap with previously published fetal, cord blood and adult blood Vgamma9Vdelta2 repertoires. After TCRdb called clones again from the public reads with CATT, rows with identical DNA were merged. Clone size and V and J calls follow TCRdb, not the original study. The sample table shows 200 to 250 delta-chain clones, and about a tenth are seen once. The ten largest clones take up about 72% of the sample.

Judged by its sample share, this clone qualifies as large (0.1 to 1%). It lacks a known antigen. With a much larger clone just one base away, this may be a read error. Mothers of both infected and uninfected infants received the same treatment, using spiramycin and/or pyrimethamine plus sulfadiazine plus folinic acid. Every infant, whether infected or uninfected, was delivered at term after more than 37 weeks of gestation. Around 950 uL of blood was turned into PBMCs through Lymphoprep gradient centrifugation, and the PBMCs were then cryopreserved in liquid nitrogen and sent to Belgium. Thawed PBMCs were labeled with Zombie NIR viability dye and stained with CD3, TCR gammadelta, Vgamma9 and Vdelta2 antibodies. CD3+ TCRgammadelta+ T cells were sorted on a FACSAria III with a mean purity of approximately 98%. For each sample, RNA was extracted from about 10,000 sorted gammadelta T cells with the RNeasy Micro Kit. Infants were born to mothers enrolled with primary T. gondii infection during pregnancy. Infant peripheral blood was collected at an outpatient microbiology and virology center in Pavia, Italy.

The sequence joins TRDV2 to TRDJ3; TRDD3 lines up with 10 middle nucleotides. The specimen sequenced was gamma-delta T cells from blood. The receptor was isolated from a child under 10 years old born to a mother with Toxoplasma gondii infection during pregnancy, either congenitally infected or uninfected (not recorded which). The nucleotide sequence reads as follows: TGTGCCTGTAACCCCGTACTGGGGGATTCCTCCTGGGACACCCGACAGATGTTTTTC. Its protein reads: CACNPVLGDSSWDTRQMFF.